This TCR beta chain emerged from a study of cytomegalovirus exposure and HLA in healthy donors. Study information: Previous work identified roughly 120 million unique TCR beta sequences from around 200 million T cells. Points from the study as a whole: CMV serostatus was the sole immune exposure data available.

As concerns this clone: Its antigen is not identified.

The PCR had 60 Vbeta and 13 Jbeta primers. Clones were sequenced by immunoSEQ multiplex PCR, and TCRdb holds only the in-frame ones, with some missing. The profile covers 150,000 to 200,000 clones, with around 86% appearing a single time and 3.5% to 5% taken by the ten largest. Germline-derived CDR1 and CDR2 are MNHEY and SMNVEV (reference sequence). There are 15 residues in the CDR3. J gave up 4 bases and V 2 bases, and 7 bases lay outside the gene matches. The sequence was obtained from a man aged 50-59 years in good health and CMV-seropositive. Source material: PBMCs. The genes are TRBV27 and TRBJ1-1; 7 bases are a match to TRBD1. DNA of the CDR3: TGTGCCAGCAGTTTAGGGGCAGGGGGGTTCACTGAAGCTTTCTTT. Protein product: CASSLGAGGFTEAFF.